This record concerns one T cell receptor (beta chain) sequence. The antigen is unknown. The germline V gene encodes CDR1 MNHEY and CDR2 SVGEGT. V was shortened by 5 bases and J by 6 bases, with 11 bases between the two germline ends. This CDR3 is 13 amino acids long. Using a J-beta primer mix together with a sample-barcoded 5' primer, a second PCR was run for about 7 to 12 cycles. TCRdb fed the 5' RACE reads into MiXCR, producing one record per CDR3 protein. The sample consists of roughly 1.5 million distinct CDR3 sequences, approximately 43% of them appearing once. The sample belongs to a study of blood T cells in healthy people across ages. Study summary: For every two T cells, template switching captured about one barcoded beta molecule.

General study points: Diversity was estimated from one million T cells, and these estimates were considered underestimates.

The V gene is TRBV6-2 or TRBV6-3, the J gene TRBJ2-4, with D tentatively TRBD1 (5 bases). Sequencing used blood. This TCR was recovered from a woman under 30 in good health. The CDR3 DNA reads as TGTGCCAGCAGTCTGCAGGGATTAAACATTCAGTACTTC. Translated, it gives CASSLQGLNIQYF.